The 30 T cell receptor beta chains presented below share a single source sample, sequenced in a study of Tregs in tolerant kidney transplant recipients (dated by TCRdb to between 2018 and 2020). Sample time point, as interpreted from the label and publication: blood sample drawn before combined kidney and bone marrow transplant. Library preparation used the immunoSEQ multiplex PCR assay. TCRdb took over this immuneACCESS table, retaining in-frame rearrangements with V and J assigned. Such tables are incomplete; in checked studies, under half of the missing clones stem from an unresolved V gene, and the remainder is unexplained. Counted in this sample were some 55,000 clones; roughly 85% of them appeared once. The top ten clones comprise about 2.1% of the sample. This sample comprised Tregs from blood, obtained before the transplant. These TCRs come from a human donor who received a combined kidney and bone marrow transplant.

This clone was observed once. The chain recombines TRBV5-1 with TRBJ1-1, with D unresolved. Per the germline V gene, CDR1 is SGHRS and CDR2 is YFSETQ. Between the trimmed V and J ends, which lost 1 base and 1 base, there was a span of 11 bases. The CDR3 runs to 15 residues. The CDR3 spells CASSLTLTTNTEAFF. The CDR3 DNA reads TGCGCCAGCAGCTTGACACTCACCACGAACACTGAAGCTTTCTTT.

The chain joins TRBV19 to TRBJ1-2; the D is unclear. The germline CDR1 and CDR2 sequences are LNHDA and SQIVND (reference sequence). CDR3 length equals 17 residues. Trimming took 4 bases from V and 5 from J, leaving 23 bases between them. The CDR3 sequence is CASSTTRTKAVGYGYTF. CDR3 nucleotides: TGTGCCAGTAGTACGACTCGAACAAAGGCGGTGGGGTATGGCTACACCTTC.

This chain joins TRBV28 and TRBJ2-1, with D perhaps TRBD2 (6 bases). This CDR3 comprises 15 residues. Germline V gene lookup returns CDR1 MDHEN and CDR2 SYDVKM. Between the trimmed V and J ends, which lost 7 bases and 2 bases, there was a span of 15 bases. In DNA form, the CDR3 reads TGTGCCAGCACCAGGCGGGGTGTCACCTACAATGAGCAGTTCTTC. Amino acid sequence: CASTRRGVTYNEQFF.

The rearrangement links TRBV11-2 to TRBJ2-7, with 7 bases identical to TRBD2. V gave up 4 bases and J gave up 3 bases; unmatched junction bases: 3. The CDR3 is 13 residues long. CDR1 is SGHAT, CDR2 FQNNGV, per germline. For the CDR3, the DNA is TGTGCCAGCAGCTCTTGGGGGGGCTACGAGCAGTACTTC. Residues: CASSSWGGYEQYF.

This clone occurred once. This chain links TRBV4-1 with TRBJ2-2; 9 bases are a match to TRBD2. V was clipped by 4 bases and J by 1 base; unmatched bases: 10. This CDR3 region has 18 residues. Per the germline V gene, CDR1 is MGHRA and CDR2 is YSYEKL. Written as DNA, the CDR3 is TGCGCCAGCAGCCCACCACCCCGACTAGCGGAGAACACCGGGGAGCTGTTTTTT. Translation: CASSPPPRLAENTGELFF.

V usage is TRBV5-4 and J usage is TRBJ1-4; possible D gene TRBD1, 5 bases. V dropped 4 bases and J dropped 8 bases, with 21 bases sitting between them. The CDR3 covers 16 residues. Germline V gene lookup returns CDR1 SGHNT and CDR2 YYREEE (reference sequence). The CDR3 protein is CASSPYGGRTFEKLFF. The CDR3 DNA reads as TGTGCCAGCAGCCCCTATGGGGGACGGACGTTCGAAAAACTGTTTTTT.

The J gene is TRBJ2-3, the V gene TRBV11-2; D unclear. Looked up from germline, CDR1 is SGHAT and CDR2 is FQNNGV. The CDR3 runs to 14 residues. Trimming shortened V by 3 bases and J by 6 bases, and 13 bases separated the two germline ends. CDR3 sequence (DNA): TGTGCCAGCAGCTTCACCCGGGTTCCGGATACGCAGTATTTT. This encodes CASSFTRVPDTQYF.

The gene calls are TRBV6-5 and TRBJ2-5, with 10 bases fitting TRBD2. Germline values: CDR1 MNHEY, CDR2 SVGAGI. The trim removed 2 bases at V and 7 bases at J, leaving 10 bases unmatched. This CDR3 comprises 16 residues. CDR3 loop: CASSYPRTSGSGTQYF. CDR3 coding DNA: TGTGCCAGCAGTTACCCTCGGACTAGCGGATCCGGGACCCAGTACTTC.

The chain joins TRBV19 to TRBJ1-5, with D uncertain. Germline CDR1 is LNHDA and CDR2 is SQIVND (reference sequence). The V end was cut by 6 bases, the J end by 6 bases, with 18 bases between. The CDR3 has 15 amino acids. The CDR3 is CASRNGVSGGQPQHF. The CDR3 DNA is TGTGCCAGTAGGAATGGGGTATCCGGCGGTCAGCCCCAGCATTTT.

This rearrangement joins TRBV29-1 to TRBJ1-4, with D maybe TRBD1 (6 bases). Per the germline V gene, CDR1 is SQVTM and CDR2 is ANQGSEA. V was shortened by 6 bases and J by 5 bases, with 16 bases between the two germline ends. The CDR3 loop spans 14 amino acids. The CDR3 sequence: CSVMWRQGNEKLFF. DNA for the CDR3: TGCAGCGTGATGTGGAGGCAGGGGAATGAAAAACTGTTTTTT.

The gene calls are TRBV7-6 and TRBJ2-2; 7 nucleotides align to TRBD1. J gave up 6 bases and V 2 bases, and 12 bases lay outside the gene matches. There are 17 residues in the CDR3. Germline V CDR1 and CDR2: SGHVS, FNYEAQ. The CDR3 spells CASSLRKRTGDPGELFF. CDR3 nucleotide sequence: TGTGCCAGCAGCTTAAGGAAGAGAACAGGGGACCCCGGGGAGCTGTTTTTT.

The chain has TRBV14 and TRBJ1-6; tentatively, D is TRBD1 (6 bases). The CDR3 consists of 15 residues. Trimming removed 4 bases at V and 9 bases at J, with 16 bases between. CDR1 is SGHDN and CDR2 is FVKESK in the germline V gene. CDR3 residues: CASSREQGRSSPLHF. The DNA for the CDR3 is TGTGCCAGCAGCCGTGAACAGGGTAGAAGTTCACCCCTCCACTTT.

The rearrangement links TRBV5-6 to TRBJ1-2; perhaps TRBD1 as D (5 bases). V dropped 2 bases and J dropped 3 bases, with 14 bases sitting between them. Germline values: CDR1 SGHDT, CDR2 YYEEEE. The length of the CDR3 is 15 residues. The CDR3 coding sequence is TGTGCCAGCAGCTTCCGGGACCTACAATACTATGGCTACACCTTC. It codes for CASSFRDLQYYGYTF.

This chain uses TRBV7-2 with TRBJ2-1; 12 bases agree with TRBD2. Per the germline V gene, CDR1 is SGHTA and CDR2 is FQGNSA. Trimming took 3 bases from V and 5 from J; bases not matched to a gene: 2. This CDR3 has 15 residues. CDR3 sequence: CASSFRTSGNNEQFF. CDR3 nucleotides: TGTGCCAGCAGCTTCCGGACTAGCGGGAACAATGAGCAGTTCTTC.

In DNA, the CDR3 is TGCGCCAGCAGAAACCCGACAGGACCCTTGGAGCAGTTCTTC. The encoded protein is CASRNPTGPLEQFF. The V gene is TRBV5-1, the J gene TRBJ2-1; D is perhaps TRBD1 (6 bases). The V end was cut by 5 bases, the J end by 10 bases, with 19 bases between. This CDR3 is 14 amino acids long. Germline CDR1 is SGHRS and CDR2 is YFSETQ.

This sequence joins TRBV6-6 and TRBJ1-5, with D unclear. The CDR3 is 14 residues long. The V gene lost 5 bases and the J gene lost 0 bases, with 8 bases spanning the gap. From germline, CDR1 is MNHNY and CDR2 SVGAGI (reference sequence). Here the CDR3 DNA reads TGTGCCAGCAGTCGCGGTTATAGCAATCAGCCCCAGCATTTT. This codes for CASSRGYSNQPQHF.

CDR3 amino acids: CSGIGTDTQYF. CDR3 bases: TGCAGTGGGATAGGCACAGATACGCAGTATTTT. The chain recombines TRBV20-1 with TRBJ2-3; D is undetermined. The V gene's germline CDR1 is DFQATT and CDR2 SNEGSKA (reference sequence). Trimming left V 7 bases short and J 1 base short, with 6 bases between. This CDR3 region has 11 residues.

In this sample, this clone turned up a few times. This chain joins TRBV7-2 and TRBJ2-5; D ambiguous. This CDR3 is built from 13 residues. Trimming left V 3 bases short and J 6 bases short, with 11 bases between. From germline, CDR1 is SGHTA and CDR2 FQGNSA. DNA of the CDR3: TGTGCCAGCAGCTTCGCCCCGAGCCAGACCCAGTACTTC. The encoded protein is CASSFAPSQTQYF. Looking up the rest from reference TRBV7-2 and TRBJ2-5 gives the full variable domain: GAGVSQSPSNKVTEKGKDVELRCDPISGHTALYWYRQSLGQGLEFLIYFQGNSAPDKSGLPSDRFSAERTGGSVSTLTIQRTQQEDSAVYLCASSFAPSQTQYFGPGTRLLVL.

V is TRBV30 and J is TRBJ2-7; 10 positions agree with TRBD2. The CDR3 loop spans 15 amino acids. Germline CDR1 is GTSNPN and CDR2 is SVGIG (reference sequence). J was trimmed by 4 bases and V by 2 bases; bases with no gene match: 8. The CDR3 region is CAWSTKAGGSYEQYF. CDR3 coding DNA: TGTGCCTGGAGTACAAAAGCGGGAGGGTCGTACGAGCAGTACTTC.

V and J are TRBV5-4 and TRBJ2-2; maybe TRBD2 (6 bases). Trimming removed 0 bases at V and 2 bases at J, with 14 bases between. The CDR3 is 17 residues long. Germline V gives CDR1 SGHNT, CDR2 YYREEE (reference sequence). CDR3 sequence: CASSLAYLGTNTGELFF. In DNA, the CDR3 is TGTGCCAGCAGCTTGGCCTACTTGGGGACTAACACCGGGGAGCTGTTTTTT.

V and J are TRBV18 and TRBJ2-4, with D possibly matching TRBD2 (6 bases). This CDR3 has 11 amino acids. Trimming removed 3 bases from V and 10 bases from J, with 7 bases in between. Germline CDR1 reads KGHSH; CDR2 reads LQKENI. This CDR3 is CASSPGGIQYF. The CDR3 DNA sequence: TGTGCCAGCTCACCCGGGGGAATTCAGTACTTC. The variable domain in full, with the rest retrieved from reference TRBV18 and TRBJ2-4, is NAGVMQNPRHLVRRRGQEARLRCSPMKGHSHVYWYRQLPEEGLKFMVYLQKENIIDESGMPKERFSAEFPKEGPSILRIQQVVRGDSAAYFCASSPGGIQYFGAGTRLSVL.

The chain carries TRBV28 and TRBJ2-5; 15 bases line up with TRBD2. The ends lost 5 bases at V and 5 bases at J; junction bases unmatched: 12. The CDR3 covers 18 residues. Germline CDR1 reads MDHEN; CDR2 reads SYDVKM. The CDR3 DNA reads TGTGCCAGCAGTGTCCCGGGACTAGCGGGAGGTTTGGCGGAGACCCAGTACTTC. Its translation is CASSVPGLAGGLAETQYF.

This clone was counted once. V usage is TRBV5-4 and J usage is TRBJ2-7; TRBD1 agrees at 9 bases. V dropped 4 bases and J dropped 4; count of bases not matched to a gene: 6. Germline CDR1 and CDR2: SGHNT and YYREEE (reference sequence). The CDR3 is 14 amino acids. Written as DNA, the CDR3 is TGTGCCAGCAGCGTGACAGGGGGGGGATACGAGCAGTACTTC. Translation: CASSVTGGGYEQYF.

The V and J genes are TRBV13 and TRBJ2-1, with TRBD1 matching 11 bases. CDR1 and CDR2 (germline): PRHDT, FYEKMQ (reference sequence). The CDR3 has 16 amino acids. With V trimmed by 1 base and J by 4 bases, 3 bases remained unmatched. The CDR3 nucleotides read TGTGCCAGCAGCTTAGTGGGACAGGGGGAGTACAATGAGCAGTTCTTC. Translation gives CASSLVGQGEYNEQFF. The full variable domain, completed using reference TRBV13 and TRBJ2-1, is AAGVIQSPRHLIKEKRETATLKCYPIPRHDTVYWYQQGPGQDPQFLISFYEKMQSDKGSIPDRFSAQQFSDYHSELNMSSLELGDSALYFCASSLVGQGEYNEQFFGPGTRLTVL.

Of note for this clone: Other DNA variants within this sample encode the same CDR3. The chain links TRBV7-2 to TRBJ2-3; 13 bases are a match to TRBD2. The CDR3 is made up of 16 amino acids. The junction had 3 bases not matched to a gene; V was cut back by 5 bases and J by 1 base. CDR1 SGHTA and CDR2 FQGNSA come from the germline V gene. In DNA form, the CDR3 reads TGTGCCAGCAGCCTCGGACTAGCGGGGGGCACAGATACGCAGTATTTT. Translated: CASSLGLAGGTDTQYF.

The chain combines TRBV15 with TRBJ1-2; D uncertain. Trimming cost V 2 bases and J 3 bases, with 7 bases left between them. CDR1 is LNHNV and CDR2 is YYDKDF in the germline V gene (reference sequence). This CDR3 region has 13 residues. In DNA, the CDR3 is TGTGCCACCAGCAGATTAAGGGACTATGGCTACACCTTC. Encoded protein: CATSRLRDYGYTF.

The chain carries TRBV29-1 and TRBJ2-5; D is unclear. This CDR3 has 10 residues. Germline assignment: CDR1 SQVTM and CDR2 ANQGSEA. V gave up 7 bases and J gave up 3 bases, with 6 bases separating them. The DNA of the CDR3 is TGCAGCGGCGGAGAAGAGACCCAGTACTTC. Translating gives CSGGEETQYF.

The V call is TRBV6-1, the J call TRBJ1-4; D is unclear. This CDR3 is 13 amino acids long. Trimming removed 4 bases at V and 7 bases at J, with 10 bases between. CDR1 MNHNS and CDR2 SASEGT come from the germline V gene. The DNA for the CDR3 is TGTGCCAGCAGTGTCCTGGGAACTGAAAAACTGTTTTTT. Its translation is CASSVLGTEKLFF.

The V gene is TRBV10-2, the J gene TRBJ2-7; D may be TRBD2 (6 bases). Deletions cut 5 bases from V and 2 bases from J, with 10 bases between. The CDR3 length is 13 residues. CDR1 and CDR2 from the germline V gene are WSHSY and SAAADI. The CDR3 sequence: CASSWGETYEQYF. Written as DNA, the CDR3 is TGCGCCAGCAGTTGGGGGGAGACCTACGAGCAGTACTTC.

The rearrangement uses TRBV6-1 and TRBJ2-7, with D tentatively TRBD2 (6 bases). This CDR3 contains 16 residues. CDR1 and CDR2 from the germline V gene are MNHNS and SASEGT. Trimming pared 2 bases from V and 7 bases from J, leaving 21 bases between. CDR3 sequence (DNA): TGTGCCAGCAGTGAAACTTCCGGGACGGTTGGGGGGGAGCAGTACTTC. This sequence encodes CASSETSGTVGGEQYF.